This T cell receptor beta chain was sequenced in a study of T cell responses to AZD1222 COVID-19 vaccine. In the study overall: Second doses at about 4 or about 12 weeks were pooled.

Notes on the study in general: Per reports, nearly half of all spike-specific TCRs target regions that are unmutated in variants. In a largely white British group with more females than males, clonal diversity was possibly underestimated.

Per the germline V gene, CDR1 is SNHLY and CDR2 is FYNNEI. The CDR3 length is 11 residues. The ends lost 5 bases at V and 6 bases at J; junction bases unmatched: 1. About this clone: Its antigen remains unidentified.

Libraries were prepared by immunoSEQ multiplex PCR; TCRdb keeps only in-frame clonotypes and omits some of them. This sample has 110,000 or so clones, with about nine tenths found just once. Sequencing used peripheral blood, obtained on day 0 of AZD1222 vaccination. The chain carries TRBV2 and TRBJ2-7, with 7 bases that match TRBD1. This sequence was found in an adult in good health. CDR3 loop: CASSTGVEQYF. The CDR3 nucleotides read TGTGCCAGCAGTACAGGGGTCGAGCAGTACTTC.